This is a list of T cell receptor beta chains from one sample in a study of T cell repertoires in cytomegalovirus infection. TCRdb redid the calling of the reads with MiXCR, one entry per CDR3 protein. The top ten clones hold roughly 50% of a sample with 570,000 or so distinct CDR3 sequences, almost 40% of them seen once. No antigens are known for them. Sample: cultured PBMCs, taken from culture after CMV antigen stimulation. All receptors derive from a human donor in good health (CMV status not recorded). Some clones in this sample may be carry-over from other donors' samples. CDR3s include the opening cysteine and the closing phenylalanine or tryptophan. D genes are given only for firm matches. Clone sizes are given selectively: once, few, many, or a class where the clone is expanded.

CDR3: CASSRGYRGRGEQFF; DNA: TGCGCCAGCAGCCGCGGATACAGGGGGCGGGGTGAGCAGTTCTTC; D: TRBD1; size: NA; J: TRBJ2-1; V: TRBV4-1
CDR3: CASSIDNQGRTEAFF; DNA: TGTGCCAGTAGTATAGATAACCAGGGGAGGACTGAAGCTTTCTTT; D: NA; size: few; J: TRBJ1-1; V: TRBV19
CDR3: CASSSNRGRDTEAFF; DNA: TGTGCCAGCAGTTCAAACAGGGGGCGCGACACTGAAGCTTTCTTT; D: TRBD1; size: few; J: TRBJ1-1; V: TRBV6-6
CDR3: CASSLTQGLNYGYTF; DNA: TGCGCCAGCAGCTTGACACAGGGGCTTAACTATGGCTACACCTTC; D: TRBD1; size: few; J: TRBJ1-2; V: TRBV5-1
CDR3: CASSQDLDSPSADEQFF; DNA: TGCGCCAGCAGCCAAGATCTGGACAGTCCGTCGGCTGATGAGCAGTTCTTC; D: NA; size: NA; J: TRBJ2-1; V: TRBV4-1
CDR3: CASHSARSYNEQFF; DNA: TGTGCCAGCCATAGTGCCCGGTCCTACAATGAGCAGTTCTTC; D: NA; size: NA; J: TRBJ2-1; V: TRBV12-3/TRBV12-4
CDR3: CASGLQLAPTRTDTQYF; DNA: TGTGCTAGTGGTTTACAACTAGCGCCTACTCGCACAGATACGCAGTATTTT; D: TRBD2; size: NA; J: TRBJ2-3; V: TRBV12-5
CDR3: CASSLSGTGATEAFF; DNA: TGTGCCAGCAGTTTATCTGGGACAGGGGCCACTGAAGCTTTCTTT; D: TRBD1; size: NA; J: TRBJ1-1; V: TRBV12-3/TRBV12-4
CDR3: CASSFWAWDTQYF; DNA: TGTGCCAGCAGCTTCTGGGCCTGGGATACGCAGTATTTT; D: NA; size: NA; J: TRBJ2-3; V: TRBV7-2
CDR3: CASSETRYSYEQYF; DNA: TGTGCCAGCAGTGAAACCAGGTACTCCTACGAGCAGTACTTC; D: NA; size: NA; J: TRBJ2-7; V: TRBV2
CDR3: CASSLSSGQGLFF; DNA: TGTGCCAGCAGTTTATCCTCCGGACAGGGGTTGTTTTTT; D: TRBD1; size: NA; J: TRBJ2-2; V: TRBV28
CDR3: CASSLSGPLYNSPLHF; DNA: TGTGCCAGCAGCTTATCGGGTCCCCTTTATAATTCACCCCTCCACTTT; D: NA; size: NA; J: TRBJ1-6; V: TRBV7-6
CDR3: CASSWRGWTEAFF; DNA: TGTGCCAGCAGCTGGCGGGGGTGGACTGAAGCTTTCTTT; D: NA; size: many; J: TRBJ1-1; V: TRBV7-2
CDR3: CASSLGVGDIQYF; DNA: TGTGCCAGCAGCCTCGGGGTCGGGGACATTCAGTACTTC; D: NA; size: NA; J: TRBJ2-4; V: TRBV7-8
CDR3: CASSSPTTNTGELFF; DNA: TGTGCCAGCAGCTCTCCCACGACGAACACCGGGGAGCTGTTTTTT; D: NA; size: NA; J: TRBJ2-2; V: TRBV7-2
CDR3: CASSLEILNEQFF; DNA: TGTGCCAGCAGCTTAGAGATCCTCAATGAGCAGTTCTTC; D: NA; size: NA; J: TRBJ2-1; V: TRBV7-6
CDR3: CASREWDRIHEKLFF; DNA: TGTGCCAGTCGAGAATGGGACAGAATTCATGAAAAACTGTTTTTT; D: TRBD1; size: once; J: TRBJ1-4; V: TRBV19
CDR3: CASSLTRRELGNEKLFF; DNA: TGTGCCAGCTCACTGACAAGAAGGGAGCTTGGTAATGAAAAACTGTTTTTT; D: NA; size: NA; J: TRBJ1-4; V: TRBV18
CDR3: CASSEARGRVAYQETQYF; DNA: TGTGCCAGCAGTGAAGCGAGGGGCCGGGTCGCTTACCAAGAGACCCAGTACTTC; D: NA; size: few; J: TRBJ2-5; V: TRBV6-1
CDR3: CASSQGQARWEQFF; DNA: TGTGCCAGCAGCCAAGGACAGGCGAGATGGGAGCAGTTCTTC; D: TRBD1; size: few; J: TRBJ2-1; V: TRBV7-2
CDR3: CASRRGPGGGGELFF; DNA: TGTGCCAGCAGACGAGGGCCGGGGGGAGGCGGGGAGCTGTTTTTT; D: TRBD2; size: few; J: TRBJ2-2; V: TRBV5-6
CDR3: CASSPGQRAGQPQHF; DNA: TGTGCCAGCAGTCCAGGACAGAGAGCCGGACAGCCCCAGCATTTT; D: NA; size: NA; J: TRBJ1-5; V: TRBV12-3/TRBV12-4
CDR3: CASSWGTESYEQYF; DNA: TGTGCCAGCAGCTGGGGGACAGAGTCCTACGAGCAGTACTTC; D: TRBD1; size: NA; J: TRBJ2-7; V: TRBV7-8